The sequence of this TCR beta chain was determined in a study of CD8 T cells in ankylosing spondylitis. Regarding the study as a whole: Some of the motif variants had earlier been found in reactive arthritis patients' fluid and blood. Blood from ankylosing spondylitis patients appeared to carry a characteristic roughly 8-variant TCR beta motif. There was reportedly significant enrichment of clones that were disease-linked in matched ankylosing spondylitis synovial fluid.

The authors made TCR beta libraries by quantitative 5'-RACE with molecular barcodes. TCRdb ran MiXCR on the 5' RACE reads and lists one entry per CDR3 protein. Among some 700,000 distinct CDR3 sequences listed, 15% to 20% were seen once. Germline CDR1 SGHAT, CDR2 FQNNGV. CDR3 length: 15 residues. Trimming removed 3 bases from V and 0 bases from J, with 9 bases in between. This clonotype showed up many times. Antigen unknown. The sequenced sample consisted of blood, either unsorted or a sorted T cell fraction (not recorded which). The rearrangement links TRBV11-2 to TRBJ2-4, with D possibly being TRBD1 (7 bases). The clonotype originates from a male donor with ankylosing spondylitis. The CDR3 DNA follows: TGTGCCAGCAGCTTGGAGGGGGCAGCCAAAAACATTCAGTACTTC. Amino acids: CASSLEGAAKNIQYF.